These T cell receptor beta chains were read from a single sample in a study of T cell clonotyping in hematopoietic cell transplantation. Clones were read by immunoSEQ multiplex PCR, and TCRdb kept only the in-frame ones, dropping some. The sample shows some 5,500 clones, 75% to 80% of them seen only once. This material consisted of peripheral blood mononuclear cells, taken 30 days after allogeneic stem cell transplant. These receptors originate from a male patient aged 55 to 69 who had an allogeneic stem cell transplant from an unrelated donor, so the T cells may come from the graft donor. Some clones in this sample may be carry-over from other donors' samples. The CDR3 runs from the conserved cysteine through the conserved F or W. Each record gives: V gene, J gene, D gene, clone size, CDR3 DNA, CDR3 protein. A D gene is named only where the DNA matches it firmly. Not all rows give a size; the values are once, few, many and, for expanded clones, a class.

V gene: TRBV30; J gene: TRBJ2-3; D gene: NA; clone size: once; CDR3 DNA: TGTGCCTGGAGTTCTGGATACACAGATACGCAGTATTTT; CDR3 protein: CAWSSGYTDTQYF
V gene: TRBV5-1; J gene: TRBJ2-3; D gene: NA; clone size: NA; CDR3 DNA: TGCGCCAGCAGCTTGGGCGGGCTGGTCACAGATACGCAGTATTTT; CDR3 protein: CASSLGGLVTDTQYF
V gene: TRBV5-8; J gene: TRBJ2-2; D gene: NA; clone size: NA; CDR3 DNA: TGTGCCAGCAGCTTGAGAGGCAACGGGGAGCTGTTTTTT; CDR3 protein: CASSLRGNGELFF
V gene: TRBV4-1; J gene: TRBJ2-7; D gene: TRBD1; clone size: NA; CDR3 DNA: TGCGCCAGCAGCCAAGAGTCAGGGGGAACGGCCTACGAGCAGTACTTC; CDR3 protein: CASSQESGGTAYEQYF
V gene: TRBV27; J gene: TRBJ2-1; D gene: TRBD1; clone size: NA; CDR3 DNA: TGTGCCAGCAGTTTATACGGGGACAGCTCCTACAATGAGCAGTTCTTC; CDR3 protein: CASSLYGDSSYNEQFF
V gene: TRBV11-3; J gene: TRBJ2-2; D gene: TRBD1; clone size: NA; CDR3 DNA: TGTGCCAGCAGCCCCCGGACAGGGAACACCGGGGAGCTGTTTTTT; CDR3 protein: CASSPRTGNTGELFF
V gene: TRBV6-4; J gene: TRBJ2-2; D gene: TRBD2; clone size: few; CDR3 DNA: TGTGCCAGCAGTGTATTAGCGGGGAACACCGGGGAGCTGTTTTTT; CDR3 protein: CASSVLAGNTGELFF
V gene: TRBV4-2; J gene: TRBJ2-3; D gene: TRBD2; clone size: NA; CDR3 DNA: TGTGCCAGCAGCCAAGATAAGGGAGGACTAGCGGGCACAGATACGCAGTATTTT; CDR3 protein: CASSQDKGGLAGTDTQYF
V gene: TRBV30; J gene: TRBJ1-4; D gene: TRBD1; clone size: NA; CDR3 DNA: TGTGCCTGGAGTGTGGGGACAGGGGATGAAAAACTGTTTTTT; CDR3 protein: CAWSVGTGDEKLFF
V gene: TRBV7-8; J gene: TRBJ1-2; D gene: NA; clone size: large; CDR3 DNA: TGTGCCAGCAGCTTAGATTTAGGAAGCTACACCTTC; CDR3 protein: CASSLDLGSYTF
V gene: TRBV5-4; J gene: TRBJ1-1; D gene: NA; clone size: NA; CDR3 DNA: TGTGCCAGCAGCCCGGAAGGGGGTAGCACTGAAGCTTTCTTT; CDR3 protein: CASSPEGGSTEAFF
V gene: TRBV21-1; J gene: TRBJ1-6; D gene: NA; clone size: NA; CDR3 DNA: TGTGCCAGCAAGCCGGGACACAATTTCTTGAGCTCCTATAATTCACCCCTCCACTTT; CDR3 protein: CASKPGHNFLSSYNSPLHF
V gene: TRBV30; J gene: TRBJ2-6; D gene: NA; clone size: NA; CDR3 DNA: TGTGCTCAGGGAGACCTCTCTGGGGCCAACGTCCTGACTTTC; CDR3 protein: CAQGDLSGANVLTF
V gene: TRBV5-4; J gene: TRBJ2-7; D gene: NA; clone size: NA; CDR3 DNA: TGTGCCAGCAGTTTGGATGCGGGACCCGAAAAGGACGAGCAGTACTTC; CDR3 protein: CASSLDAGPEKDEQYF
V gene: TRBV2; J gene: TRBJ1-1; D gene: NA; clone size: NA; CDR3 DNA: TGTGCCAGCAGTGAAGCGCAAGGGGGGGCCACTGAAGCTTTCTTT; CDR3 protein: CASSEAQGGATEAFF
V gene: TRBV9; J gene: TRBJ1-4; D gene: NA; clone size: NA; CDR3 DNA: TGTGCCAGCAGCCCACGAAGTAGTGCAACTAATGAAAAACTGTTTTTT; CDR3 protein: CASSPRSSATNEKLFF
V gene: TRBV6-5; J gene: TRBJ1-1; D gene: TRBD1; clone size: NA; CDR3 DNA: TGTGCCAGCAGTTACGAGGGGGCGAGGGACACTGAAGCTTTCTTT; CDR3 protein: CASSYEGARDTEAFF
V gene: TRBV7-9; J gene: TRBJ1-1; D gene: NA; clone size: NA; CDR3 DNA: TGTGCCAGCGTGGGCCCACTTGAAGCTTTCTTT; CDR3 protein: CASVGPLEAFF
V gene: TRBV6-5; J gene: TRBJ1-1; D gene: NA; clone size: NA; CDR3 DNA: TGTGCCAGCAGTTACCTCGAAGGCACCGGTGAAGCTTTCTTT; CDR3 protein: CASSYLEGTGEAFF
V gene: TRBV2; J gene: TRBJ2-1; D gene: NA; clone size: once; CDR3 DNA: TGTGCCAGCAGTCCCGAGACAGGAACGTTCTTC; CDR3 protein: CASSPETGTFF
V gene: TRBV14; J gene: TRBJ2-2; D gene: TRBD1; clone size: NA; CDR3 DNA: TGTGCCAGCAGCAGACGGACAGGGAACACCGGGGAGCTGTTTTTT; CDR3 protein: CASSRRTGNTGELFF
V gene: TRBV14; J gene: TRBJ2-5; D gene: NA; clone size: NA; CDR3 DNA: TGTGCCAGCAGCCGCTACAGGGATGGGGAGACCCAGTACTTC; CDR3 protein: CASSRYRDGETQYF
V gene: TRBV29-1; J gene: TRBJ1-2; D gene: TRBD1; clone size: few; CDR3 DNA: TGCAGTTTCACCGACAGGGACATTAACTATGGCTACACCTTC; CDR3 protein: CSFTDRDINYGYTF
V gene: TRBV6-5; J gene: TRBJ2-1; D gene: NA; clone size: NA; CDR3 DNA: TGTGCCAGCAGGCGAGGGAGACCCTACAATGAGCAGTTCTTC; CDR3 protein: CASRRGRPYNEQFF
V gene: TRBV18; J gene: TRBJ2-5; D gene: TRBD1; clone size: NA; CDR3 DNA: TGTGCCAGCTCACCAACAGGGGCGCTCCAAGAGACCCAGTACTTC; CDR3 protein: CASSPTGALQETQYF
V gene: TRBV5-1; J gene: TRBJ2-7; D gene: TRBD2; clone size: once; CDR3 DNA: TGCGCCAGCAGCTTGGACCTAGCGGGAGATGAGCAGTACTTC; CDR3 protein: CASSLDLAGDEQYF
V gene: TRBV25-1; J gene: TRBJ2-2; D gene: NA; clone size: few; CDR3 DNA: TGTGCCAGCAGTGTTTCAATCGGGGAGCTGTTTTTT; CDR3 protein: CASSVSIGELFF
V gene: TRBV7-7; J gene: TRBJ2-1; D gene: NA; clone size: NA; CDR3 DNA: TGTGCTAGCAGCTTAGAAGCGGTCTCCTACAATGAGCAGTTCTTC; CDR3 protein: CASSLEAVSYNEQFF
V gene: TRBV5-1; J gene: TRBJ1-3; D gene: NA; clone size: NA; CDR3 DNA: TGCGCCAGCAGCTTGGACACCTCTGGAAACACCATATATTTT; CDR3 protein: CASSLDTSGNTIYF
V gene: TRBV5-1; J gene: TRBJ1-5; D gene: NA; clone size: NA; CDR3 DNA: TGCGCCAGCAGCTTGGACGGTAATCAGCCCCAGCATTTT; CDR3 protein: CASSLDGNQPQHF
V gene: TRBV18; J gene: TRBJ1-5; D gene: NA; clone size: NA; CDR3 DNA: TGTGCCAGCTCACCAGGGAGAGATCAGCCCCAGCATTTT; CDR3 protein: CASSPGRDQPQHF
V gene: TRBV5-1; J gene: TRBJ2-3; D gene: NA; clone size: once; CDR3 DNA: TGCGCCAGCAGCGAACAATACACAGATACGCAGTATTTT; CDR3 protein: CASSEQYTDTQYF
V gene: TRBV6-6; J gene: TRBJ2-1; D gene: TRBD1; clone size: NA; CDR3 DNA: TGTGCCAGCAGATCTCGGACAGGGGAGTCCGATGAGCAGTTCTTC; CDR3 protein: CASRSRTGESDEQFF
V gene: TRBV4-1; J gene: TRBJ2-7; D gene: NA; clone size: NA; CDR3 DNA: TGCGCCAGCAGCCCATCCCGCAGCTCCTACGAGCAGTACTTC; CDR3 protein: CASSPSRSSYEQYF
V gene: TRBV6-6; J gene: TRBJ1-5; D gene: TRBD1; clone size: once; CDR3 DNA: TGTGCCAGCAGCCTGGCCCTAGGGGGCGGCAATCAGCCCCAGCATTTT; CDR3 protein: CASSLALGGGNQPQHF